Listed below are T cell receptor beta chains from one sample, sequenced in a study of glioma-infiltrating T cells after dendritic cell vaccination. Sequencing used immunoSEQ multiplex PCR; TCRdb keeps in-frame clones, though not all of them. The sample holds around 73,000 clones, approximately 80% seen once. The specimen was blood, collected before dendritic cell vaccination. Receptors were obtained from a human donor with glioblastoma. Each CDR3 is given with its conserved first and last residue. A D gene is named only where the DNA matches it firmly. A row's size may be missing; if present it is once, few, many or a size class.

V	J	size	D	DNA	CDR3
TRBV29-1	TRBJ1-5	few	TRBD1	TGCAGCGTCAGACAGGGTCCAGGTAATCAGCCCCAGCATTTT	CSVRQGPGNQPQHF
TRBV7-3	TRBJ2-3	.	TRBD2	TGTGCCAGCAGCAACCCTAGCGGAGGGAACAAGGTTACGCAGTATTTT	CASSNPSGGNKVTQYF
TRBV10-3	TRBJ2-1	once	TRBD1	TGTGCCATCTACCAGACAGGGAACAATGAGCAGTTCTTC	CAIYQTGNNEQFF
TRBV5-1	TRBJ2-1	.	TRBD2	TGCGCCAGCAGCTTGTTGAGCGGGAGTAATGAGCAGTTCTTC	CASSLLSGSNEQFF
TRBV5-6	TRBJ2-1	.	TRBD1	TGTGCCAGCAGCCAAATCCGGGACAGGGCGTTTGATGAGCAGTTCTTC	CASSQIRDRAFDEQFF
TRBV19	TRBJ1-1	.	.	TGTGCCAGTAAAATATTTGGTATTGGAGTAATGAACACTGAAGCTTTCTTT	CASKIFGIGVMNTEAFF
TRBV7-8	TRBJ2-5	few	.	TGTGCCAGCAGCTTGGTGGCAGGGCTTGAGACCCAGTACTTC	CASSLVAGLETQYF
TRBV18	TRBJ1-2	.	.	TGTGCCAGCTCACCGCCGGCCCAGGGGCCCTTTTACGGCTACACCTTC	CASSPPAQGPFYGYTF
TRBV2	TRBJ1-2	.	.	TGTGCCAGCAGTGAAGCGCTGGGCACTAACTATGGCTACACCTTC	CASSEALGTNYGYTF
TRBV9	TRBJ2-1	.	TRBD2	TGTGCCAGCAGCGCCAGACTAGCGGGAGGGTCAAATGAGCAGTTCTTC	CASSARLAGGSNEQFF
TRBV27	TRBJ2-1	few	.	TGTGCCAGCAGTCCCAGGTTCTACCACAATGAGCAGTTCTTC	CASSPRFYHNEQFF
TRBV5-5	TRBJ2-1	.	TRBD2	TGTGCCAGCAGCCCAAGGAGCGGGAGGGACAATGAGCAGTTCTTC	CASSPRSGRDNEQFF
TRBV18	TRBJ1-1	.	.	TGTGCCAGCTCACCTCACAGGGATACTGAAGCTTTCTTT	CASSPHRDTEAFF
TRBV18	TRBJ2-2	.	TRBD2	TGTGCCAGCTCACCCCTCTCTAGCGGGAGCTTGAACACCGGGGAGCTGTTTTTT	CASSPLSSGSLNTGELFF
TRBV7-2	TRBJ2-3	.	.	TGTGCCAGCAGCCTACACAGCGGTACCACAGATACGCAGTATTTT	CASSLHSGTTDTQYF
TRBV30	TRBJ1-2	.	TRBD1	TGTGCCTGGAGTCCACAGGGGGCCGGCTATGGCTACACCTTC	CAWSPQGAGYGYTF
TRBV21-1	TRBJ2-1	.	.	TGTGCCAGCAGCGCCACTCGCCGGGCACAGGGAAAGGTTGGAAACAATGAGCAGTTCTTC	CASSATRRAQGKVGNNEQFF
TRBV11-2	TRBJ1-2	.	.	TGTGCCAGCAGGGGGGGGTCCTCACCCCGGGAATTCTATGGCTACACCTTC	CASRGGSSPREFYGYTF
TRBV13	TRBJ1-4	.	.	TGTGCCAGCAGCATCCATAACCGCCTCGGGACAACTAATGAAAAACTGTTTTTT	CASSIHNRLGTTNEKLFF
TRBV2	TRBJ1-3	medium-sized	.	TGTGCCAGCAAGGGGCGCTCTGGAAACACCATATATTTT	CASKGRSGNTIYF
TRBV30	TRBJ1-6	.	TRBD1	TGTGCCTGGAGGGCCAGGGGGGCCGCCGCAATTCCCCTCCACTTT	CAWRARGAAAIPLHF
TRBV5-1	TRBJ2-2	.	.	TGCGCCAGCAGCGTGGACAGAAGCTCGAACACCGGGGAGCTGTTTTTT	CASSVDRSSNTGELFF
TRBV27	TRBJ2-3	.	TRBD2	TGTGCCAGCAGTTCCGTGGCGGGAGGAGAGCCAGATACGCAGTATTTT	CASSSVAGGEPDTQYF
TRBV27	TRBJ1-4	few	.	TGTGCCAGCATCGGGCAGGGAGGTGAAAAACTGTTTTTT	CASIGQGGEKLFF
TRBV9	TRBJ2-1	once	.	TGTGCCAGCAGCGTAGCTACAGGACAGAGCTCCTACAATGAGCAGTTCTTC	CASSVATGQSSYNEQFF